Below are 20 T cell receptor beta chains sequenced from a single sample in a study of blood T cell repertoires in COVID-19. Clones were sequenced by immunoSEQ multiplex PCR, and TCRdb holds only the in-frame ones, with some missing. The sample records about 420,000 clones, approximately 90% being singletons. Sequences were obtained from peripheral blood. The receptors here all came from a man aged 18-30 years with COVID-19, enrolled during active disease.

A word on this clone: A read error may produce the germline difference seen at one junction end. The CDR3 bases are TGTGCCAGCAGCTCCCGGGGGACTAGCGGCAGCGGGAAGGTCTTC. Its protein product is CASSSRGTSGSGKVF. The rearrangement uses TRBV5-4 and TRBJ2-1, with 11 bases aligning to TRBD2. CDR1 is SGHNT and CDR2 is YYREEE in the germline V gene (reference sequence). The CDR3 is 15 residues long. Together with reference TRBV5-4 and TRBJ2-1, the CDR3 gives the full variable domain: ETGVTQSPTHLIKTRGQQVTLRCSSQSGHNTVSWYQQALGQGPQFIFQYYREEENGRGNFPPRFSGLQFPNYSSELNVNALELDDSALYLCASSSRGTSGSGKVFGPGTRLTVL.

The J gene is TRBJ1-5, the V gene TRBV5-8; tentatively, D is TRBD1 (6 bases). The CDR3 covers 14 residues. Germline CDR1 reads SGHTS; CDR2 reads YDEGEE. Trimming removed 6 bases at V and 4 bases at J, with 14 bases between. The CDR3 nucleotides are TGTGCCAGCAAGCTACAGGGCCTTAATCAGCCCCAGCATTTT. It yields the protein CASKLQGLNQPQHF. The variable domain in full, with the rest retrieved from reference TRBV5-8 and TRBJ1-5, is EAGVTQSPTHLIKTRGQQATLRCSPISGHTSVYWYQQALGLGLQFLLWYDEGEERNRGNFPPRFSGRQFPNYSSELNVNALELEDSALYLCASKLQGLNQPQHFGDGTRLSIL.

V usage is TRBV7-6 and J usage is TRBJ2-5; 9 bases align to TRBD2. The CDR3 is 15 residues long. V was pared by 5 bases and J by 1 base, with 5 bases of the junction left unmatched. Germline-derived CDR1 and CDR2 are SGHVS and FNYEAQ. CDR3 residues: CASSRQTSGQETQYF. The DNA for the CDR3 is TGTGCCAGCAGCCGACAGACTAGCGGCCAAGAGACCCAGTACTTC.

Only a few counts were recorded for this clone. The V call is TRBV2, the J call TRBJ2-2; no reliable D call. Germline loops: CDR1 SNHLY, CDR2 FYNNEI. Trimming stripped 3 bases from V and 5 bases from J, with 7 bases between. This CDR3 has 13 residues. The CDR3 region is CASSETQTGELFF. The CDR3 DNA sequence: TGTGCCAGCAGTGAGACACAGACCGGGGAGCTGTTTTTT.

In its sample, this clone was seen a few times. This sequence joins TRBV3-1 (or the pseudogene TRBV3-2) and TRBJ2-7; D may be TRBD1 (5 bases). The CDR3 runs to 16 residues. The V gene lost 0 bases and the J gene lost 0 bases, with 12 bases spanning the gap. Germline lookup yields CDR1 LGHDT and CDR2 YNNKEL (reference sequence). CDR3 sequence reads: CASSQEMIRGSYEQYF. The CDR3 coding sequence is TGTGCCAGCAGCCAAGAGATGATAAGGGGCTCCTACGAGCAGTACTTC.

The chain links TRBV6-5 to TRBJ1-2; D perhaps matches TRBD1 (6 bases). V gave up 2 bases and J gave up 8 bases, with 15 bases separating them. Germline CDR1 MNHEY, CDR2 SVGAGI. The CDR3 contains 14 residues. CDR3 DNA sequence: TGTGCCAGCAGTTACCAAACAGGGTACGGAGGCTACACCTTC. Translated, it gives CASSYQTGYGGYTF.

The chain links TRBV20-1 to TRBJ1-5; a weak D match, TRBD1 (5 bases). Trimming left V 3 bases short and J 6 bases short, with 12 bases between. The CDR3 is made up of 13 amino acids. Germline V gene sequence: CDR1 DFQATT, CDR2 SNEGSKA (reference sequence). CDR3: CSASWGDIQPQHF. The CDR3 bases are TGCAGTGCTAGTTGGGGGGATATTCAGCCCCAGCATTTT.

This chain joins TRBV3-1 (or the pseudogene TRBV3-2) and TRBJ2-5, with D perhaps matching TRBD1 (5 bases). Per germline, CDR1 LGHDT and CDR2 YNNKEL (reference sequence). Trimming took off 0 bases at V and 3 bases at J, with 11 bases between the two ends. The CDR3 spans 15 residues. CDR3 nucleotides: TGTGCCAGCAGCCAAGATAGGGGATTCGAAGAGACCCAGTACTTC. Encoded protein: CASSQDRGFEETQYF.

The V gene is TRBV3-1 (or the pseudogene TRBV3-2), the J gene TRBJ2-7; a possible D gene is TRBD1 (5 bases). With 1 base removed from V and 7 bases from J, the gap between germline ends came to 11 bases. CDR1 and CDR2 (germline): LGHDT, YNNKEL (reference sequence). This CDR3 spans 13 amino acids. In nucleotides, the CDR3 is TGTGCCAGCAGCCAAGGACCAGGGAAAGAGCAGTACTTC. Its translation is CASSQGPGKEQYF.

The chain recombines TRBV9 with TRBJ1-1; D call uncertain. CDR1 is SGDLS, CDR2 YYNGEE, per germline. V gave up 0 bases and J gave up 0 bases, with 6 bases separating them. CDR3 length equals 14 residues. CDR3 sequence reads: CASSVGTVNTEAFF. The CDR3 nucleotides are TGTGCCAGCAGCGTAGGTACGGTGAACACTGAAGCTTTCTTT. The full variable domain, its missing parts supplied by reference TRBV9 and TRBJ1-1, is DSGVTQTPKHLITATGQRVTLRCSPRSGDLSVYWYQQSLDQGLQFLIQYYNGEERAKGNILERFSAQQFPDLHSELNLSSLELGDSALYFCASSVGTVNTEAFFGQGTRLTVV.

V and J are TRBV5-8 and TRBJ1-1, with 7 bases matching TRBD1. Germline V lookup: CDR1 SGHTS, CDR2 YDEGEE. Unmatched junction bases numbered 4, after V lost 2 bases and J lost 0 bases. This CDR3 has 15 amino acids. CDR3 sequence reads: CASSLMGQLNTEAFF. The CDR3 DNA reads TGTGCCAGCAGCTTAATGGGACAGCTGAACACTGAAGCTTTCTTT.

The chain carries TRBV20-1 and TRBJ1-3; 7 bases are a match to TRBD1. The CDR3 has 14 amino acids. V trimming: 3 bases; J trimming: 4 bases; junction bases outside the gene matches: 6. CDR1 is DFQATT and CDR2 is SNEGSKA in the germline V gene (reference sequence). The CDR3 coding sequence is TGCAGTGCTAGTGACGGGACAGCAGGAAACACCATATATTTT. Protein product: CSASDGTAGNTIYF.

This clone was recorded only once. The V call is TRBV19, the J call TRBJ1-6, with D unresolved. The CDR3 sequence is 15 residues long. Germline values: CDR1 LNHDA, CDR2 SQIVND (reference sequence). V shed 1 base and J shed 8 bases, with 12 bases lying between them. CDR3 in DNA: TGTGCCAGTAGTATAGCGTCCAGTGATGATTCACCCCTCCACTTT. As protein: CASSIASSDDSPLHF. Based on the CDR3 plus reference TRBV19 and TRBJ1-6, the full variable domain is DGGITQSPKYLFRKEGQNVTLSCEQNLNHDAMYWYRQDPGQGLRLIYYSQIVNDFQKGDIAEGYSVSREKKESFPLTVTSAQKNPTAFYLCASSIASSDDSPLHFGNGTRLTVT.

The gene calls are TRBV7-2 and TRBJ2-2; no clear D gene. Looked up from germline, CDR1 is SGHTA and CDR2 is FQGNSA. Trimming took 2 bases from V and 1 from J, leaving 11 bases between them. CDR3 length: 16 amino acids. CDR3 in DNA: TGTGCCAGCAGCTTATTGAATTCAGGGAACACCGGGGAGCTGTTTTTT. The encoded protein is CASSLLNSGNTGELFF.

V and J are TRBV12-1 and TRBJ2-2; the table gives TRBD2 as D, unverified against the DNA. TRBV12-1 represents a pseudogene. The CDR3 runs to 12 residues. DNA for the CDR3: TGTGCCAGCGGAGGGGATACCGGGGAGCTGTTTTTT. Its protein is CASGGDTGELFF.

The count of this clone is one. The rearrangement joins TRBV11-3 to TRBJ2-7; maybe TRBD1 (6 bases). CDR3 length: 17 residues. Trimming took off 4 bases at V and 3 bases at J, with 22 bases between the two ends. In germline, CDR1 is SGHNT, CDR2 YENEEA. The CDR3, as DNA: TGTGCCAGCAGCTCTACGGACAGTCCCTCACTATACTACGAGCAGTACTTC. Its translation is CASSSTDSPSLYYEQYF.

The CDR3 nucleotides are TGTGCCAGCAGTGGTTTCATAGCGCGGGAGAGGGTGCAGTACTTC. Amino acids: CASSGFIARERVQYF. The V call is TRBV2, the J call TRBJ2-7, with 7 bases lining up with TRBD2. The CDR3 covers 15 residues. Germline V gives CDR1 SNHLY, CDR2 FYNNEI. Unmatched junction bases numbered 15, after V lost 4 bases and J lost 9 bases.

The chain combines TRBV5-5 with TRBJ1-2, with a possible D match to TRBD1 (5 bases). The V gene's germline CDR1 is SGHKS and CDR2 YYEKEE (reference sequence). Trimming took off 0 bases at V and 7 bases at J, with 19 bases between the two ends. CDR3 length: 16 residues. In nucleotides, the CDR3 is TGTGCCAGCAGCTTGGGTCAAAAAGACGGAAGGGGTGGCTACACCTTC. Its protein product is CASSLGQKDGRGGYTF. The full variable domain, completed using reference TRBV5-5 and TRBJ1-2, is DAGVTQSPTHLIKTRGQQVTLRCSPISGHKSVSWYQQVLGQGPQFIFQYYEKEERGRGNFPDRFSARQFPNYSSELNVNALLLGDSALYLCASSLGQKDGRGGYTFGSGTRLTVV.

The chain is built from TRBV4-1 and TRBJ2-2, with D possibly being TRBD2 (5 bases). The germline V gene encodes CDR1 MGHRA and CDR2 YSYEKL. V lost 3 bases, J lost 2 bases, and 16 bases lay in between. The CDR3 sequence is 17 residues long. The CDR3 here is CASSHSAGPANTGELFF. CDR3 nucleotides: TGCGCCAGCAGCCACTCTGCGGGCCCGGCCAACACCGGGGAGCTGTTTTTT.

This chain links TRBV24-1 with TRBJ2-5, with 15 bases identical to TRBD2. V gave up 4 bases and J gave up 2 bases; unmatched junction bases: 7. Per the germline V gene, CDR1 is KGHDR and CDR2 is SFDVKD. The CDR3 has 18 residues. The CDR3 nucleotides read TGTGCCACCAGTGAAGGACTAGCGGGAGGGGTGGGTCAAGAGACCCAGTACTTC. Amino acids: CATSEGLAGGVGQETQYF.